The 29 T cell receptor beta chains below were found in one sample sequenced in a study of neurological immune-mediated disorders. TCRdb used MiXCR to reprocess the 5' RACE reads, holding one entry per CDR3 protein. This table holds 65,000 to 95,000 distinct CDR3 sequences, 5% to 6% found once. Sequenced sample: PBMCs. These receptors came from a woman in her twenties or thirties with multiple sclerosis.

Ten or more counts support this clonotype. V and J are TRBV5-1 and TRBJ1-2; the match to TRBD1 covers 9 bases. V lost 4 bases and J lost 3; bases outside the gene matches: 4. Germline CDR1 is SGHRS and CDR2 is YFSETQ. The CDR3 totals 14 residues. CDR3 region: CASSQGDRDYGYTF. The CDR3 DNA follows: TGCGCCAGCAGCCAAGGGGACAGGGACTATGGCTACACCTTC.

By proportion, this clonotype is medium-sized. Its ends do not fully match the called genes, so a read error is possible. The rearrangement links TRBV5-1 to TRBJ2-5; D unresolved. The CDR3 runs 11 residues. Looked up from germline, CDR1 is SGHRS and CDR2 is YFSETQ. This CDR3 is CASSLEETQYF. The CDR3 DNA reads as TGTGCCAGCAGCTTGGAAGAGACCCAGTACTTC.

In this sample, this clonotype turned up many times. The chain combines TRBV12-3 or TRBV12-4 with TRBJ2-6; D unresolved. CDR3 length: 16 amino acids. Trimming took off 5 bases at V and 0 bases at J, with 11 bases between the two ends. The CDR3: CASSSESFSGANVLTF. The CDR3 coding sequence is TGTGCCAGCAGTAGCGAGAGTTTCTCTGGGGCCAACGTCCTGACTTTC.

Many counts were recorded for this clonotype. The rearrangement uses TRBV5-1 and TRBJ2-5; 7 bases fit TRBD1. Germline values: CDR1 SGHRS, CDR2 YFSETQ. The CDR3 loop spans 15 amino acids. V shed 1 base, J shed 1 base, and the junction held 4 bases outside the gene matches. The CDR3 DNA sequence: TGCGCCAGCAGCTTGTCTGGGACAGCCCAAGAGACCCAGTACTTC. Protein sequence: CASSLSGTAQETQYF.

This clonotype was counted at least ten times. This chain connects TRBV20-1 to TRBJ2-7, with TRBD2 matching over 10 bases. Germline CDR1 DFQATT, CDR2 SNEGSKA (reference sequence). J was trimmed by 3 bases and V by 2 bases; bases with no gene match: 1. This CDR3 spans 13 amino acids. CDR3 in DNA: TGCAGTGCTAGACCTAGCGGGAGCTACGAGCAGTACTTC. Translating it yields CSARPSGSYEQYF.

Concerning this clonotype itself: With a much larger clone just one base away, this may be a read error. The V gene is TRBV10-3, the J gene TRBJ2-2; 10 bases map to TRBD2. CDR3 length: 16 residues. CDR1 is ENHRY, CDR2 SYGVKD, per germline. CDR3: CAITASGRANTGDLFF. In nucleotides, the CDR3 is TGTGCCATCACCGCGAGCGGGAGGGCCAACACCGGGGATCTGTTTTTT.

This clonotype was detected many times. This chain joins TRBV24-1 and TRBJ2-6; TRBD1 aligns across 10 bases. The CDR3 contains 19 residues. V shed 5 bases, J shed 0 bases, and the junction held 9 bases outside the gene matches. Germline V CDR1 and CDR2: KGHDR, SFDVKD. For the CDR3, the DNA is TGTGCCACCAGTGGGAGAGGGACAGGGGAAAACTCTGGGGCCAACGTCCTGACTTTC. This sequence encodes CATSGRGTGENSGANVLTF.

This clonotype was counted a few times. The rearrangement links TRBV5-1 to TRBJ2-1; D gene unclear. CDR1 SGHRS and CDR2 YFSETQ come from the germline V gene. This CDR3 comprises 14 residues. V was trimmed by 0 bases and J by 2 bases, leaving 6 bases between them. CDR3 protein: CASSLDPAYNEQFF. DNA of the CDR3: TGCGCCAGCAGCTTGGACCCAGCCTACAATGAGCAGTTCTTC.

This clonotype showed up many times. The J gene is TRBJ1-1, the V gene TRBV20-1, with D possibly TRBD1 on 5 matching bases. This CDR3 has 15 amino acids. The V gene's germline CDR1 is DFQATT and CDR2 SNEGSKA (reference sequence). Trimming shortened V by 6 bases and J by 1 base, and 18 bases separated the two germline ends. The CDR3 coding sequence is TGCAGTGCAAGAACCCCGGGACGGACGAACACTGAAGCTTTCTTT. This encodes CSARTPGRTNTEAFF.

In its sample, this clonotype was seen once. This sequence joins TRBV19 and TRBJ1-2; TRBD1 aligns across 7 bases. The CDR3 has 12 residues. CDR1 and CDR2 from the germline V gene are LNHDA and SQIVND (reference sequence). Trimming took 9 bases from V and 6 from J; bases not matched to a gene: 7. The CDR3 sequence: CASSDRAHGYTF. Here the CDR3 DNA reads TGTGCCAGCTCCGACAGGGCGCATGGCTACACCTTC. Variable domain in full (rest from reference TRBV19 and TRBJ1-2): DGGITQSPKYLFRKEGQNVTLSCEQNLNHDAMYWYRQDPGQGLRLIYYSQIVNDFQKGDIAEGYSVSREKKESFPLTVTSAQKNPTAFYLCASSDRAHGYTFGSGTRLTVV.

This clonotype appeared many times. The gene calls are TRBV5-6 and TRBJ2-3, with 7 nucleotides matching TRBD1. This CDR3 spans 15 amino acids. Per the germline V gene, CDR1 is SGHDT and CDR2 is YYEEEE. V dropped 0 bases and J dropped 8; count of bases not matched to a gene: 9. CDR3 sequence: CASSLARRGRVTQYF. The CDR3 nucleotides are TGTGCCAGCAGCTTGGCCCGCAGGGGGAGAGTTACGCAGTATTTT.

This clonotype was detected only a few times. The chain is built from TRBV30 and TRBJ1-3, with no clear D. CDR3 length equals 14 residues. Germline V CDR1 and CDR2: GTSNPN, SVGIG (reference sequence). V shed 4 bases and J shed 0 bases, with 10 bases lying between them. Here the CDR3 DNA reads TGTGCCTGGAACAAGGAGATCTCTGGAAACACCATATATTTT. Protein sequence: CAWNKEISGNTIYF.

This clonotype appeared a few times. The chain uses TRBV14 and TRBJ2-4, with a weak D call TRBD2 (5 bases). CDR1 is SGHDN, CDR2 FVKESK, per germline. The CDR3 consists of 14 residues. Trimming took off 4 bases at V and 1 base at J, with 8 bases between the two ends. The CDR3 bases are TGTGCCAGCAGCCCTCCGGGGGCCAAAAACATTCAGTACTTC. Its protein product is CASSPPGAKNIQYF.

Many counts were recorded for this clonotype. This chain links TRBV20-1 with TRBJ1-1, with 7 nucleotides matching TRBD1. The germline gives CDR1 DFQATT, CDR2 SNEGSKA (reference sequence). The CDR3 consists of 14 residues. Trimming took 2 bases from V and 0 from J; bases not matched to a gene: 3. As DNA, the CDR3 is TGCAGTGCTAGAAGGGGACAGATGAACACTGAAGCTTTCTTT. The encoded protein is CSARRGQMNTEAFF.

In this sample, this clonotype turned up many times. The rearrangement uses TRBV7-9 and TRBJ2-5; possibly TRBD1 for D (6 bases). V shed 4 bases and J shed 4 bases, with 16 bases lying between them. Germline V lookup: CDR1 SEHNR, CDR2 FQNEAQ (reference sequence). This CDR3 is built from 15 residues. This CDR3 is CASSYSTGISETQYF. The CDR3 coding sequence is TGTGCCAGCAGCTACTCAACAGGGATCTCAGAGACCCAGTACTTC.

As regards this clonotype: A single base separates this from a much larger clone, so it may be a read error. This chain joins TRBV6-6 and TRBJ1-5; D call uncertain. The length of the CDR3 is 14 residues. Germline V gene lookup returns CDR1 MNHNY and CDR2 SVGAGI (reference sequence). Trimming removed 2 bases from V and 8 bases from J, with 13 bases in between. The chain's CDR3 is CASSYAGLGKPQHF. CDR3 sequence (DNA): TGTGCCAGCAGTTACGCCGGGTTGGGGAAGCCCCAGCATTTT.

This clonotype was detected ten times or more. The J gene is TRBJ2-5, the V gene TRBV20-1, with no clear D. This CDR3 spans 13 amino acids. Trimming stripped 4 bases from V and 0 bases from J, with 9 bases between. Germline V gene data show CDR1 as DFQATT and CDR2 as SNEGSKA (reference sequence). CDR3 coding DNA: TGCAGTGCTACTCAGACTTACCAAGAGACCCAGTACTTC. Its translation is CSATQTYQETQYF.

In its sample, this clonotype was seen many times. The rearrangement links TRBV3-1 to TRBJ2-7, with 8 bases identical to TRBD1. In germline, CDR1 is LGHDT, CDR2 YNNKEL (reference sequence). The length of the CDR3 is 15 residues. After removal of 7 bases from V and 3 bases from J, the junction contained 11 bases not matched to a gene. CDR3 in amino acids: CASTRGRGHNYEQYV. CDR3 nucleotides: TGTGCCAGCACCCGGGGCAGGGGGCATAACTACGAGCAGTACGTC.

This clonotype was counted ten times or more. This chain uses TRBV5-1 with TRBJ2-4; a possible D gene is TRBD2 (5 bases). This CDR3 region has 16 residues. The V end was cut by 0 bases, the J end by 2 bases, with 12 bases between. Germline CDR1 and CDR2: SGHRS and YFSETQ. The CDR3 region is CASSLGPEDPKNIQYF. CDR3 coding DNA: TGCGCCAGCAGCTTGGGTCCGGAGGACCCCAAAAACATTCAGTACTTC. Full variable domain (missing parts from reference TRBV5-1 and TRBJ2-4): KAGVTQTPRYLIKTRGQQVTLSCSPISGHRSVSWYQQTPGQGLQFLFEYFSETQRNKGNFPGRFSGRQFSNSRSEMNVSTLELGDSALYLCASSLGPEDPKNIQYFGAGTRLSVL.

Ten or more counts support this clonotype. The V gene is TRBV7-3, the J gene TRBJ2-5, with D possibly being TRBD1 or TRBD2 (5 bases each). Trimming stripped 1 base from V and 2 bases from J, with 8 bases between. The CDR3 consists of 14 residues. The germline gives CDR1 SGHTA, CDR2 FQGTGA. CDR3 loop: CASSLNGAQETQYF. The DNA of the CDR3 is TGTGCCAGCAGCTTAAACGGGGCACAAGAGACCCAGTACTTC.

The sample holds many counts of this clonotype. This chain connects TRBV3-1 to TRBJ1-1, with 8 bases matching TRBD1. Trimming took 5 bases from V and 2 from J; bases not matched to a gene: 4. The CDR3 contains 14 residues. Germline V CDR1 and CDR2: LGHDT, YNNKEL (reference sequence). CDR3 amino acids: CASSADRGNTEAFF. The CDR3 bases are TGTGCCAGCAGCGCAGACAGGGGAAACACTGAAGCTTTCTTT.

Ten or more counts support this clonotype. The chain employs TRBV5-1 and TRBJ1-2; TRBD1 matches 8 bases. V lost 9 bases to trimming and J lost 4 bases; unmatched junction nucleotides: 11. CDR1 SGHRS and CDR2 YFSETQ come from the germline V gene. The CDR3 length is 14 residues. CDR3 loop: CATRLSGTGYGYTF. CDR3 DNA: TGCGCCACCCGGCTGTCGGGGACAGGCTATGGCTACACCTTC.

In its sample, this clonotype was seen many times. The chain recombines TRBV12-3 or TRBV12-4 with TRBJ1-6, with 9 positions matching TRBD1. The CDR3 has 15 residues. J lost 9 bases, V lost 3 bases, and 6 bases had no gene match. CDR3 amino acids: CASSFWGQGGSPLHF. The CDR3 region has the DNA TGTGCCAGCAGTTTTTGGGGACAGGGAGGTTCACCCCTCCACTTT.

In the case of this clonotype: An end of the junction differs from the germline gene, which may be a read error. DNA for the CDR3: TGCGCCAGCAGCGCCGGCCGACCCCCCTACAATGAGCGGTTCTTC. Translating it yields CASSAGRPPYNERFF. J is TRBJ2-1 and V is TRBV5-1; D call uncertain. The CDR3 loop spans 15 amino acids. CDR1 and CDR2 (germline): SGHRS, YFSETQ.

This clonotype was seen repeatedly, ten times or more. This chain joins TRBV7-2 and TRBJ2-7, with 8 nucleotides matching TRBD2. V shed 0 bases and J 0 bases; nucleotides not matched to a gene: 1. The germline V gene encodes CDR1 SGHTA and CDR2 FQGNSA. CDR3 length: 15 residues. The CDR3 sequence is CASSLAAGASYEQYF. CDR3 sequence (DNA): TGTGCCAGCAGCTTAGCAGCGGGAGCCTCCTACGAGCAGTACTTC.

This clonotype was seen more than once but under ten times. The chain recombines TRBV7-6 with TRBJ2-5, with D hard to call. Germline CDR1 is SGHVS and CDR2 is FNYEAQ. Trimming shortened V by 6 bases and J by 5 bases, and 13 bases separated the two germline ends. The CDR3 loop spans 13 amino acids. The DNA for the CDR3 is TGTGCCAGCAGTCTCCTGGCGCGGGAGACCCAGTACTTC. It yields the protein CASSLLARETQYF. The full variable domain, in which reference TRBV7-6 and TRBJ2-5 provide the parts outside the CDR3, is GAGVSQSPRYKVTKRGQDVALRCDPISGHVSLYWYRQALGQGPEFLTYFNYEAQQDKSGLPNDRFSAERPEGSISTLTIQRTEQRDSAMYRCASSLLARETQYFGPGTRLLVL.

This clonotype has ten or more counts. The chain recombines TRBV4-2 with TRBJ2-1; 9 bases fit TRBD1. The CDR3 consists of 16 residues. Unmatched junction bases numbered 8, after V lost 3 bases and J lost 5 bases. Looked up from germline, CDR1 is LGHNA and CDR2 is YNFKEQ. This CDR3 reads CASSQEGQGADNEQFF. CDR3 in DNA: TGTGCCAGCAGCCAGGAGGGACAGGGCGCTGACAATGAGCAGTTCTTC.

This clonotype came up many times. V usage is TRBV3-1 and J usage is TRBJ2-3; TRBD1 agrees at 8 bases. Germline-derived CDR1 and CDR2 are LGHDT and YNNKEL (reference sequence). The CDR3 runs 16 residues. The V segment lost 2 bases and the J segment 0 bases; nucleotides outside the gene matches: 4. In DNA, the CDR3 is TGTGCCAGCAGCCAAAGACAGGGGACTAGCACAGATACGCAGTATTTT. Translation: CASSQRQGTSTDTQYF.

By share, this clonotype counts as medium-sized. The V call is TRBV5-1, the J call TRBJ2-1; the match to TRBD1 covers 8 bases. The J segment lost 5 bases and the V segment lost 8 bases, leaving 9 bases of the junction unmatched. The CDR3 length is 14 residues. Germline lookup yields CDR1 SGHRS and CDR2 YFSETQ. CDR3 amino acids: CASAAQGADNEQFF. CDR3 DNA: TGCGCCAGTGCCGCGCAGGGGGCGGACAATGAGCAGTTCTTC. The variable domain in full, with the rest retrieved from reference TRBV5-1 and TRBJ2-1, is KAGVTQTPRYLIKTRGQQVTLSCSPISGHRSVSWYQQTPGQGLQFLFEYFSETQRNKGNFPGRFSGRQFSNSRSEMNVSTLELGDSALYLCASAAQGADNEQFFGPGTRLTVL.